This is a list of T cell receptor beta chains from one sample in a study of shared clonotypes between healthy human individuals. Method: immunoSEQ multiplex PCR; TCRdb's copy keeps in-frame clones and lacks some. Found here are 2,500,000 or so clones, more than 90% of them singletons; the top ten hold 0.13% to 0.15%. Sequences were obtained from naive CD4+ T cells sorted from blood. These receptors originate from a man aged 18 to 30 in good health. CDR3s include the opening cysteine and the closing phenylalanine or tryptophan. A D gene is named only where the DNA matches it firmly. Part of the rows lack a size; the others show once, few, many or a class for expanded clones.

CDR3 protein,CDR3 DNA,clone size,V gene,D gene,J gene
CASSLIQAGLYEQYF,TGTGCCAGCAGTTTAATCCAGGCAGGGCTGTACGAGCAGTACTTC,NA,TRBV27,NA,TRBJ2-7
CASSLAGGEQPQHF,TGTGCCAGCAGCTTAGCAGGGGGTGAACAGCCCCAGCATTTT,NA,TRBV7-2,NA,TRBJ1-5
CASSWTGENQPQHF,TGTGCCAGCAGCTGGACAGGAGAAAATCAGCCCCAGCATTTT,NA,TRBV6-5,TRBD1,TRBJ1-5
CASSLGGPEQFF,TGTGCCAGCAGCTTAGGAGGACCTGAGCAGTTCTTC,NA,TRBV11-2,NA,TRBJ2-1
CASNNVRKLFF,TGTGCCAGCAATAACGTGCGCAAACTGTTTTTT,NA,TRBV11-3,NA,TRBJ1-4
CSVGPGQGWNTGELFF,TGCAGCGTTGGCCCGGGACAGGGGTGGAACACCGGGGAGCTGTTTTTT,NA,TRBV29-1,TRBD1,TRBJ2-2
CASRPSTLGQGAMDQPQHF,TGTGCCAGCAGACCCTCAACTTTAGGACAGGGGGCGATGGATCAGCCCCAGCATTTT,NA,TRBV28,TRBD1,TRBJ1-5
CASSQDWASGAYEQYF,TGTGCCAGCAGCCAAGATTGGGCTAGCGGAGCCTACGAGCAGTACTTC,NA,TRBV14,TRBD2,TRBJ2-7
CASTLFGVGGSRSPLHF,TGTGCCAGCACCCTTTTCGGTGTGGGGGGTAGTCGATCACCCCTCCACTTT,NA,TRBV13,NA,TRBJ1-6
CASSPRDRVSPLHF,TGTGCCAGCTCACCACGCGACAGGGTTTCACCCCTCCACTTT,NA,TRBV18,TRBD1,TRBJ1-6
CASSEGTSGSYYEQYF,TGTGCCAGCAGTGAAGGGACTAGCGGGAGTTACTACGAGCAGTACTTC,NA,TRBV6-1,TRBD2,TRBJ2-7
CASSLGQAIYNEQFF,TGTGCCAGCAGCTTAGGGCAGGCGATTTACAATGAGCAGTTCTTC,NA,TRBV11-2,NA,TRBJ2-1
CASIQGPQEKLFF,TGTGCCAGTATACAGGGACCGCAAGAAAAACTGTTTTTT,NA,TRBV2,NA,TRBJ1-4
CASREYSNQPQHF,TGTGCCAGCAGAGAGTATAGCAATCAGCCCCAGCATTTT,NA,TRBV6-9,NA,TRBJ1-5
CASSTGYSGNTIYF,TGTGCCAGCAGCACAGGGTACTCTGGAAACACCATATATTTT,NA,TRBV5-5,NA,TRBJ1-3
CATSRGQGPTDTQYF,TGTGCCACCAGCAGAGGTCAGGGCCCCACAGATACGCAGTATTTT,NA,TRBV15,NA,TRBJ2-3
CASSAGTSGSYNEQFF,TGTGCCAGCAGCGCTGGGACTAGCGGATCCTACAATGAGCAGTTCTTC,NA,TRBV9,TRBD2,TRBJ2-1
CASSSGLSNEKLFF,TGTGCCAGCAGTTCGGGGTTGTCTAATGAAAAACTGTTTTTT,NA,TRBV6-5,NA,TRBJ1-4
CASISPSSGNTIYF,TGTGCCAGCATTTCTCCCAGCTCTGGAAACACCATATATTTT,NA,TRBV2,NA,TRBJ1-3
CASSLERIWDTQYF,TGCGCCAGCAGCTTGGAAAGGATTTGGGATACGCAGTATTTT,NA,TRBV5-1,NA,TRBJ2-3
CASSITTGYEQYF,TGTGCCAGTAGTATTACAACAGGCTACGAGCAGTACTTC,NA,TRBV19,NA,TRBJ2-7
CASNTGGAGSETQYF,TGTGCCAGCAATACAGGGGGCGCAGGTTCAGAGACCCAGTACTTC,NA,TRBV2,TRBD1,TRBJ2-5
CASSGGTGGLQPQHF,TGTGCCAGCAGTGGAGGGACAGGGGGCCTACAACCCCAGCATTTT,NA,TRBV2,TRBD1,TRBJ1-5
CASSRPPGTTSPLHF,TGTGCCAGCAGCCGCCCCCCAGGAACCACTTCACCCCTCCACTTT,NA,TRBV13,NA,TRBJ1-6
CASSPGTLTEAFF,TGTGCCAGCAGCCCGGGGACGCTCACTGAAGCTTTCTTT,once,TRBV28,NA,TRBJ1-1
CASRSDSLLSYNEQFF,TGCGCCAGCAGGTCGGACAGCTTATTGTCCTACAATGAGCAGTTCTTC,NA,TRBV10-2,NA,TRBJ2-1
CASSSTDTQYF,TGTGCCAGCAGCAGCACAGATACGCAGTATTTT,once,TRBV2,NA,TRBJ2-3